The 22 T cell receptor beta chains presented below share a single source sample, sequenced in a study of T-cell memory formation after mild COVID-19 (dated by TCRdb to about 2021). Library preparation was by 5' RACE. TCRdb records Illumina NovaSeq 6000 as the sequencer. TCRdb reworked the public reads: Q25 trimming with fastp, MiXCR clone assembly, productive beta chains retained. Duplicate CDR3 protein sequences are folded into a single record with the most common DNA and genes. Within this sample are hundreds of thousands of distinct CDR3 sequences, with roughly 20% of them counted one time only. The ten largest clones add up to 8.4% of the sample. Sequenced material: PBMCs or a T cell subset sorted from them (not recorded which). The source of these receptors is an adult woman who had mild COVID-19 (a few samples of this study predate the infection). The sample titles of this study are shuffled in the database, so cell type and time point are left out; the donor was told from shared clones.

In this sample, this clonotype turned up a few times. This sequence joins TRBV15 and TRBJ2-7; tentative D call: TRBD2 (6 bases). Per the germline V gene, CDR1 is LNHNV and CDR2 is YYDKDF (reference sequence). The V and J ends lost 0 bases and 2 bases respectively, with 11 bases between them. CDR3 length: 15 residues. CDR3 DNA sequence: TGTGCCACCAGCAGAGACCTAGCGAAACCCTACGAGCAGTACTTC. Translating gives CATSRDLAKPYEQYF.

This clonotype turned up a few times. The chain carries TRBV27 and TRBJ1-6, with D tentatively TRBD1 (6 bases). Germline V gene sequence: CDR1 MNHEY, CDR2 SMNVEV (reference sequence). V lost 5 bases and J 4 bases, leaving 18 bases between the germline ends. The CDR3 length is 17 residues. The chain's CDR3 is CASSLTPDRLYNSPLHF. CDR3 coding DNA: TGTGCCAGCAGTCTGACCCCTGACAGGCTATATAATTCACCCCTCCACTTT.

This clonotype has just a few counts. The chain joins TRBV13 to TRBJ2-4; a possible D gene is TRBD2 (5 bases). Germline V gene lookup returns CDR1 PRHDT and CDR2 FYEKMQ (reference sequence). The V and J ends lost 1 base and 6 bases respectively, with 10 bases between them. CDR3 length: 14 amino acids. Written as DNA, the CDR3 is TGTGCCAGCAGCTTAGACTCCCGGGGAAACATTCAGTACTTC. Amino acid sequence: CASSLDSRGNIQYF.

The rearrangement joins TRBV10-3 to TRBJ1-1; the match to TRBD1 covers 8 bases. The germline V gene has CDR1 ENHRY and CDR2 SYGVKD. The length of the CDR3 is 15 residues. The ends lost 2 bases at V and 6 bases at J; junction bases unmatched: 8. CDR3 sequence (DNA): TGTGCCATCAGTGAGACTAGGACAGGGTATCCTGAAGCTTTCTTT. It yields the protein CAISETRTGYPEAFF.

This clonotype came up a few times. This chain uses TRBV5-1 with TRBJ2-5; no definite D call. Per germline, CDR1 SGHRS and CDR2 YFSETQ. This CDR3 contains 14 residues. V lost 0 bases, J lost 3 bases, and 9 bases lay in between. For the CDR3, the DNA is TGCGCCAGCAGCTTGGAGGCAGCCAAAGAGACCCAGTACTTC. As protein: CASSLEAAKETQYF.

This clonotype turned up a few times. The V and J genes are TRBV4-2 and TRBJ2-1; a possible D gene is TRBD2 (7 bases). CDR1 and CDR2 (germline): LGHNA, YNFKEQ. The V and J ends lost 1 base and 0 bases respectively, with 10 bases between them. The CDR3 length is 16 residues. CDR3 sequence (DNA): TGTGCCAGCAGCCAAGTGGGGGGGCGCTCCTACAATGAGCAGTTCTTC. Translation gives CASSQVGGRSYNEQFF.

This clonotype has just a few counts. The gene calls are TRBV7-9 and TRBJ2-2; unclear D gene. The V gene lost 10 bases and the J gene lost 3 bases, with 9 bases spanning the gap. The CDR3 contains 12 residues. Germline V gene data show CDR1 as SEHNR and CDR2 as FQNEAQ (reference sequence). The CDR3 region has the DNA TGTGCCAAACTTATTGACACCGGGGAGCTGTTTTTT. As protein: CAKLIDTGELFF.

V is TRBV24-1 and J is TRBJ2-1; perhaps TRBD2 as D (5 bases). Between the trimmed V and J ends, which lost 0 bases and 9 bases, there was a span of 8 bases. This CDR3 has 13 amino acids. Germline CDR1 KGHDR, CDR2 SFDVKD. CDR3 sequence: CATSDLFRGEQFF. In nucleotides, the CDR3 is TGTGCCACCAGTGATTTGTTCCGGGGTGAGCAGTTCTTC.

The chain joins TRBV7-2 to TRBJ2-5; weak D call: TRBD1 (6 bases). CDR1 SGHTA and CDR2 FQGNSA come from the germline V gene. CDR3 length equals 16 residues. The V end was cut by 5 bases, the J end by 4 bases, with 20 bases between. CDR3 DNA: TGTGCCAGCAGCCCCAGCGTTGGGCGAGGGGGAGAGACCCAGTACTTC. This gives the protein CASSPSVGRGGETQYF.

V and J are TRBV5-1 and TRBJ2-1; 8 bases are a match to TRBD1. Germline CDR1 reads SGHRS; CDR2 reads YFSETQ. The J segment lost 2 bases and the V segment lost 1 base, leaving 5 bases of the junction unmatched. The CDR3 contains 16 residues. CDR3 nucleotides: TGCGCCAGCAGCTTGATTTCGGACAGGGCCTACAATGAGCAGTTCTTC. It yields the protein CASSLISDRAYNEQFF.

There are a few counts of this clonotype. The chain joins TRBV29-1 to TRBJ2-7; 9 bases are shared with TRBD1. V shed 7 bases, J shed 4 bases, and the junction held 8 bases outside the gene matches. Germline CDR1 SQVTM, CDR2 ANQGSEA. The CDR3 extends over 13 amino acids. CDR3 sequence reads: CSALTGGGYEQYF. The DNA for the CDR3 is TGCAGCGCCTTGACAGGGGGAGGGTACGAGCAGTACTTC.

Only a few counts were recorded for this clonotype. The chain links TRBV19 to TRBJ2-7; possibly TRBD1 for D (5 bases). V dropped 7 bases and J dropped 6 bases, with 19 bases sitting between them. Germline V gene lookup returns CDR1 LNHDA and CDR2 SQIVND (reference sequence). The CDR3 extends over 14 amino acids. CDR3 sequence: CASMVQASLGEQYF. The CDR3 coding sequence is TGTGCCAGTATGGTACAGGCGAGTTTGGGCGAGCAGTACTTC.

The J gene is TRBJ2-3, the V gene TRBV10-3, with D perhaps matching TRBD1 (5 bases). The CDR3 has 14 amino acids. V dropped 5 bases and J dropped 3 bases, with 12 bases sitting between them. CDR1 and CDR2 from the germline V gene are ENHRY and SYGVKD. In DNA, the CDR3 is TGTGCCATCAGTCCCCAGGGTGCAACAGATACGCAGTATTTT. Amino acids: CAISPQGATDTQYF.

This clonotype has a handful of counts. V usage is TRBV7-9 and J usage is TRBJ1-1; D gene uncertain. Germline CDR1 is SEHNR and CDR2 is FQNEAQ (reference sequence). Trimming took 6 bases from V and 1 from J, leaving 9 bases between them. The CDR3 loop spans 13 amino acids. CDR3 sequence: CASRFVQNTEAFF. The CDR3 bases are TGTGCCAGCAGGTTCGTACAGAACACTGAAGCTTTCTTT.

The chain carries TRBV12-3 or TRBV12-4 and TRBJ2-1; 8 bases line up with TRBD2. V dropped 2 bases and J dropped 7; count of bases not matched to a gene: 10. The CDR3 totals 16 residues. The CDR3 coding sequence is TGTGCCAGCAGTTTATTGGCCGGGAGGGCCCAAAATGAGCAGTTCTTC. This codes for CASSLLAGRAQNEQFF.

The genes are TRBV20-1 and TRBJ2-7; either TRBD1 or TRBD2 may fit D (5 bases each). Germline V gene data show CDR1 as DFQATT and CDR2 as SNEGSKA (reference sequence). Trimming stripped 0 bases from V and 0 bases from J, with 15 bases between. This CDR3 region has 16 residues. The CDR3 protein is CSARDLGDVSSYEQYF. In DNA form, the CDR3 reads TGCAGTGCTAGAGATTTGGGGGATGTGAGCTCCTACGAGCAGTACTTC.

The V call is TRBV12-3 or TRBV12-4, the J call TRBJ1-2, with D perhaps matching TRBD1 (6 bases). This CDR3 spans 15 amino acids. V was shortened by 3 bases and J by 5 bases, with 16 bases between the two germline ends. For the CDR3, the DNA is TGTGCCAGCAGTTTTGTGTTGTCAGGGGTTTATGGCTACACCTTC. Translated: CASSFVLSGVYGYTF.

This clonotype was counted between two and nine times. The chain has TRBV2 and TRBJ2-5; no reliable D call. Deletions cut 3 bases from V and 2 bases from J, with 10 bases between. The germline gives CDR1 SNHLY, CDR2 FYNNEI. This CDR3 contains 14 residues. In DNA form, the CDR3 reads TGTGCCAGCAGTGAGTTAACCGTTCAAGAGACCCAGTACTTC. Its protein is CASSELTVQETQYF.

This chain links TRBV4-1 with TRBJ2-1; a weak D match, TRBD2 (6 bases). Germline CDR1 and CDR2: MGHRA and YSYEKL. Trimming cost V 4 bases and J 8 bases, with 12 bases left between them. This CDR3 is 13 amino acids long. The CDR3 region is CASSPHGGDEQFF. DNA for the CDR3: TGCGCCAGCAGCCCACACGGAGGGGATGAGCAGTTCTTC.

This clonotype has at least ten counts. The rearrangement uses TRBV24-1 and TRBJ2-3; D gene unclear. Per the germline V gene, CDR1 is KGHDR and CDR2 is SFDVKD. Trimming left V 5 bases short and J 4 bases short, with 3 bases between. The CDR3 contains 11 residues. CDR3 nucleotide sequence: TGTGCCACCAGTGTTGCAGATACGCAGTATTTT. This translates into CATSVADTQYF.

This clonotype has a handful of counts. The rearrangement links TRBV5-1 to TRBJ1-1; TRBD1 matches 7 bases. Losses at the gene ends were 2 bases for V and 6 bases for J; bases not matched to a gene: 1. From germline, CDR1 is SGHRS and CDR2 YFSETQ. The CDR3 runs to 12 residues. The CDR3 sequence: CASSFGQAEAFF. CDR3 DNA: TGCGCCAGCAGCTTCGGACAGGCTGAAGCTTTCTTT.

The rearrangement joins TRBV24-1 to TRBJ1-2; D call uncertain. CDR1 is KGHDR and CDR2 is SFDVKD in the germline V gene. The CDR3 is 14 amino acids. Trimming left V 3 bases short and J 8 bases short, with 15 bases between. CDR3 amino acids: CATSDPGQANGYTF. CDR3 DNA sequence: TGTGCCACCAGTGATCCGGGCCAGGCTAACGGCTACACCTTC.